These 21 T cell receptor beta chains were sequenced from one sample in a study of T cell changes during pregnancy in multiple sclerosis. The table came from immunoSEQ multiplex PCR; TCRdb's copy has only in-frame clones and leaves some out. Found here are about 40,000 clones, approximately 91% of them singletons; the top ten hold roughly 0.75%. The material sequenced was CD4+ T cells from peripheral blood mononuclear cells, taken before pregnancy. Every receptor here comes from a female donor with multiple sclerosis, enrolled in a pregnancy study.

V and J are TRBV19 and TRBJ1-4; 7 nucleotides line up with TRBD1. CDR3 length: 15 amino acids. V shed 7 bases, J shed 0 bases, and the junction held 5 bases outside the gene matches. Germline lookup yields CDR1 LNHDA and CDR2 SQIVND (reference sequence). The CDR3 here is CASMTGPTTNEKLFF. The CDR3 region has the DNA TGTGCCAGTATGACAGGGCCAACAACTAATGAAAAACTGTTTTTT. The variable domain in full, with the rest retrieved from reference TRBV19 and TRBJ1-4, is DGGITQSPKYLFRKEGQNVTLSCEQNLNHDAMYWYRQDPGQGLRLIYYSQIVNDFQKGDIAEGYSVSREKKESFPLTVTSAQKNPTAFYLCASMTGPTTNEKLFFGSGTQLSVL.

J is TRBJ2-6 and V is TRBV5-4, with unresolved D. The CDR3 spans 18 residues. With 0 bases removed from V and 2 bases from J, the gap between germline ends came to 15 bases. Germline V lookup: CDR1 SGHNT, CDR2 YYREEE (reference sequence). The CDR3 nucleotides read TGTGCCAGCAGCTTGGGTCTCTCCGGCAGGACTGGGGCCAACGTCCTGACTTTC. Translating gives CASSLGLSGRTGANVLTF. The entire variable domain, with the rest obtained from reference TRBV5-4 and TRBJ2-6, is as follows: ETGVTQSPTHLIKTRGQQVTLRCSSQSGHNTVSWYQQALGQGPQFIFQYYREEENGRGNFPPRFSGLQFPNYSSELNVNALELDDSALYLCASSLGLSGRTGANVLTFGAGSRLTVL.

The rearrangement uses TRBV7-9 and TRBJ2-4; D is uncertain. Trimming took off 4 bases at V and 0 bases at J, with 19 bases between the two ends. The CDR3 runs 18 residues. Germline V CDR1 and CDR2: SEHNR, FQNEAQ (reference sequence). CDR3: CASSSYGRHHLAKNIQYF. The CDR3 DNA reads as TGTGCCAGCAGCTCGTATGGCCGCCACCACCTAGCCAAAAACATTCAGTACTTC.

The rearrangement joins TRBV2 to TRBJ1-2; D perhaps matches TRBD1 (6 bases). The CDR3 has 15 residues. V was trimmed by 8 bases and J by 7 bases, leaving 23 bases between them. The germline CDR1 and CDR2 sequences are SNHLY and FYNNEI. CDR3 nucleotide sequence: TGTGCCAGCGCCCCGTCGTCAGGGGCAGTGGCTGGCTACACCTTC. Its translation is CASAPSSGAVAGYTF.

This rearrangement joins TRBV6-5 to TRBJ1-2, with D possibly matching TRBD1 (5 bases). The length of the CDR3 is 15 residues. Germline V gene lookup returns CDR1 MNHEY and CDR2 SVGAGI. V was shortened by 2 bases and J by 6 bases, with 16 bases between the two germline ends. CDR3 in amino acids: CASSYERPGTHGYTF. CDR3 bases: TGTGCCAGCAGTTACGAGCGGCCAGGGACTCATGGCTACACCTTC.

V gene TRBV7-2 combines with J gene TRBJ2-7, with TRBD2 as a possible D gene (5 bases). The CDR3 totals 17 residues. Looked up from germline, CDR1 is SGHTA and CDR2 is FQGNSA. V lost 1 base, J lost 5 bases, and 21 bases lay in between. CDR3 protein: CASSLGVLGSGKDEQYF. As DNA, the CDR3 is TGTGCCAGCAGCTTAGGGGTTCTTGGTTCGGGGAAGGACGAGCAGTACTTC.

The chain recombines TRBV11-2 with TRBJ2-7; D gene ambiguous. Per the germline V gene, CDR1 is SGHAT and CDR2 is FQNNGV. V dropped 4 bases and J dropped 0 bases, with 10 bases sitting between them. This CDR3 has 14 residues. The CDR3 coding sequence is TGTGCCAGCAGCTCGAGACTTAGCTCCTACGAGCAGTACTTC. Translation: CASSSRLSSYEQYF.

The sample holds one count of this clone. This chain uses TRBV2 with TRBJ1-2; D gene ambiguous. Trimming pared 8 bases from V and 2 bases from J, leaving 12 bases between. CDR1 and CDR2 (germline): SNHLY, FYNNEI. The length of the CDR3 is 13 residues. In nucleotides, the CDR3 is TGTGCCAGCCTCGGAGTCTCCAACTATGGCTACACCTTC. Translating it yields CASLGVSNYGYTF.

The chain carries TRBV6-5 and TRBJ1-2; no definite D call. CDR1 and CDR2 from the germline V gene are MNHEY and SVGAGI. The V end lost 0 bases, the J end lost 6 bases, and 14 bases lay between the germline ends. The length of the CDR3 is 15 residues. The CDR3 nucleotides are TGTGCCAGCAGTTACTCGTGGGAGGGAACTAATGGCTACACCTTC. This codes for CASSYSWEGTNGYTF.

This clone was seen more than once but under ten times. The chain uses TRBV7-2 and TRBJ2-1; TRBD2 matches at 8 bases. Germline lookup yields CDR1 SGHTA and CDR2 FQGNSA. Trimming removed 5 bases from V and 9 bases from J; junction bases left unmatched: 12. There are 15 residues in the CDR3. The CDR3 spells CASSPSRAGVSEQFF. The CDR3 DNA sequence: TGTGCCAGCAGCCCTAGTCGAGCGGGGGTAAGTGAGCAGTTCTTC.

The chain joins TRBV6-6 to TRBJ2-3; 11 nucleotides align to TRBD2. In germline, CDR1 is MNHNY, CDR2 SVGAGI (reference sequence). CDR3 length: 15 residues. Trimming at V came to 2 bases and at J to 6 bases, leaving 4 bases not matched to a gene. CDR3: CASSYTSGGADTQYF. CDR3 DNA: TGTGCCAGCAGTTACACTAGCGGGGGTGCCGATACGCAGTATTTT.

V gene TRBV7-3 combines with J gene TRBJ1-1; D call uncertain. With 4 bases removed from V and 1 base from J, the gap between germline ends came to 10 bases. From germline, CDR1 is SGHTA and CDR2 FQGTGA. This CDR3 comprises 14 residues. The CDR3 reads CASSSPPSNTEAFF. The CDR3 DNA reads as TGTGCCAGCAGCTCCCCCCCCTCGAACACTGAAGCTTTCTTT.

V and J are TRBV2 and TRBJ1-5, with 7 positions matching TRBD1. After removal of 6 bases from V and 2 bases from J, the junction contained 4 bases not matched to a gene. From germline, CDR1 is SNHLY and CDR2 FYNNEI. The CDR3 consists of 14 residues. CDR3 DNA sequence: TGTGCCAGCAGAAAAGGGACAGGCAATCAGCCCCAGCATTTT. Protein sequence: CASRKGTGNQPQHF.

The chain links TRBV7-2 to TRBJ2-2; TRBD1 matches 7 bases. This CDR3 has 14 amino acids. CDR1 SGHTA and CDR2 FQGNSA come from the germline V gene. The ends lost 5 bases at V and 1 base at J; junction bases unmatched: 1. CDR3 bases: TGTGCCAGCAGCCGACAGGGGAACACCGGGGAGCTGTTTTTT. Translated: CASSRQGNTGELFF.

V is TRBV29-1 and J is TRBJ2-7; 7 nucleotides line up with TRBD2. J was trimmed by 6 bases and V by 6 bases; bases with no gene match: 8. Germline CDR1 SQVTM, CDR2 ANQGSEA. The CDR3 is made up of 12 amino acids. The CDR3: CSVRLALAEQYF. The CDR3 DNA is TGCAGCGTACGACTAGCACTGGCCGAGCAGTACTTC.

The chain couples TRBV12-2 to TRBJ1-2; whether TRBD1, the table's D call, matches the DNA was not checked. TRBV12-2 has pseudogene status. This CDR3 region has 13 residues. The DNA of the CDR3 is TGTGCAAGTCGCTTGGGGGCATGCTATGGCTACACCTTC. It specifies CASRLGACYGYTF.

For the CDR3, the DNA is TGTGCCAGCAGCCCTGGACAGGTACAAGAGACCCAGTACTTC. This codes for CASSPGQVQETQYF. The chain recombines TRBV7-2 with TRBJ2-5, with 7 bases identical to TRBD1. The CDR3 consists of 14 residues. The germline CDR1 and CDR2 sequences are SGHTA and FQGNSA. V lost 5 bases and J lost 2; bases outside the gene matches: 5. Full variable domain (outside the CDR3, taken from reference TRBV7-2 and TRBJ2-5): GAGVSQSPSNKVTEKGKDVELRCDPISGHTALYWYRQSLGQGLEFLIYFQGNSAPDKSGLPSDRFSAERTGGSVSTLTIQRTQQEDSAVYLCASSPGQVQETQYFGPGTRLLVL.

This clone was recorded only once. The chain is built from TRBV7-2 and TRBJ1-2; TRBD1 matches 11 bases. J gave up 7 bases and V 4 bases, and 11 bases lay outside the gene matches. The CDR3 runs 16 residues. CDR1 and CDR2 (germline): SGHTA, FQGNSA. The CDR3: CASSSRTGGTFTGYTF. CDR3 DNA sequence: TGTGCCAGCAGCTCCCGGACAGGGGGCACTTTCACTGGCTACACCTTC. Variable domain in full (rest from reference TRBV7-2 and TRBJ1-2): GAGVSQSPSNKVTEKGKDVELRCDPISGHTALYWYRQSLGQGLEFLIYFQGNSAPDKSGLPSDRFSAERTGGSVSTLTIQRTQQEDSAVYLCASSSRTGGTFTGYTFGSGTRLTVV.

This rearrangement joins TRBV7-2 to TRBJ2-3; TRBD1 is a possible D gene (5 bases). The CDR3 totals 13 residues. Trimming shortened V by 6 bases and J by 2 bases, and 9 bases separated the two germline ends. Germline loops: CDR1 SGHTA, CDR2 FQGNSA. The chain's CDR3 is CASRGAATDTQYF. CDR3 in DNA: TGTGCCAGCAGAGGGGCGGCCACAGATACGCAGTATTTT.

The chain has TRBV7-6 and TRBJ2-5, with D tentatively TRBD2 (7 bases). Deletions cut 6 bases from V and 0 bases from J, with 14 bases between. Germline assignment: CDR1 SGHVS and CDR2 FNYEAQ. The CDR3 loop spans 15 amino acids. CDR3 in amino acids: CASRGGGDDQETQYF. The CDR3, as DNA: TGTGCCAGCAGGGGAGGGGGGGACGACCAAGAGACCCAGTACTTC. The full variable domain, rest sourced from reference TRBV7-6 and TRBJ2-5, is GAGVSQSPRYKVTKRGQDVALRCDPISGHVSLYWYRQALGQGPEFLTYFNYEAQQDKSGLPNDRFSAERPEGSISTLTIQRTEQRDSAMYRCASRGGGDDQETQYFGPGTRLLVL.

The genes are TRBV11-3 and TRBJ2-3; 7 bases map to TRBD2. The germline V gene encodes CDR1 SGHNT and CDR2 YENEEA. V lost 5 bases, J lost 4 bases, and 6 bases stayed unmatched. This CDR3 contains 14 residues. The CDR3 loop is CASSLGGEPDTQYF. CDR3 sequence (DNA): TGTGCCAGCAGCCTGGGGGGGGAACCAGATACGCAGTATTTT.